This entry features one T cell receptor (beta chain) sequence. This clone appeared once. The specificity of this receptor is unknown. Base qualities are not at hand, and no much larger clone is one base apart. Using the deep immunoSEQ assay, multiplex PCR amplified TCR CDR3 regions from genomic DNA. Genomic DNA extracted from each cell subset was distributed evenly over all wells of several immunoSEQ 96-well plates, and each plate served as one replicate. For unsorted PBMC, 250 to 350 ng genomic DNA, equal to 32,000 or so T cell genomes, was loaded into each replicate PCR. Ten immunoSEQ deep assay plates were used to sequence unsorted PBMC genomic DNA. The purified libraries were quantified using a Qubit 3.0 fluorometer, sized with a Bioanalyzer 2100, and then quantified again using the KAPA Library Quantification kit. Every immunoSEQ 96-well plate was sequenced on a dedicated single-read 150-cycle Illumina NextSeq 550 flow cell. The study's processing was this. Because only junctional sequences without quality scores were contained in the immunoSEQ output, filtering matching that applied to full-length reads could not be performed. Sequences were annotated with PyIR, a Python wrapper for IgBLAST v1.9, and V/J genes and CDR3 were assigned using IMGT germline references. Reads with weak V/J assignments (E-value above 1e-6), missing CDR3, stop codons, out-of-frame junctions, or ambiguous translated residues were removed. V3J clonotypes were defined by identical inferred V gene, J gene, and CDR3 amino acid sequence. The percentage overlap between two repertoires was calculated by dividing the number of shared unique clonotypes by the size of the smaller repertoire. Repertoire richness was assessed with RTK rarefaction, the Chao1 estimator, and Recon v2.1 estimates of unobserved clonotypes. This immuneACCESS table, as held by TCRdb, lists in-frame sequences with V and J called but not all clones. Of the missing ones, under half trace to an unresolved V gene in checked studies; the others have no known cause. V and J calls and clone size come straight from that table; D and trimming were deduced from the DNA. In all, the sample holds roughly 490,000 clones, and 60% to 85% of those were seen once. About an eighth of the sample rests with the top ten.

V is pruned by 6 bases and J by 1 base, leaving 5 bases of the junction without a gene match. Counted from cysteine to phenylalanine, this CDR3 has 15 amino acids. Left in the record is the CDR3 DNA by itself, 45 bases read in frame from the first base. From a lookup of the germline V gene, CDR1 and CDR2 are MDHEN and SYDVKM. The donors were healthy, HIV-negative adults with no recently reported acute infections or vaccinations. Every donor was a Caucasian adult living in Nashville, Tennessee, USA. For unsorted samples, 84 million or so PBMCs were counted, and genomic DNA was extracted using the QIAamp DNA Blood Mini kit. After blood collection by leukapheresis, PBMCs were isolated using Ficoll-Histopaque density gradient centrifugation and then cryopreserved in the vapor phase of liquid nitrogen. These data come from a study of shared clonotypes between healthy human individuals (dated by TCRdb to about 2020). Background for the entire study: The cohort included three men and a couple of women between 18 and 49 years of age. Between about 0.94 and 10 billion PBMCs per donor were obtained by leukapheresis. Libraries were prepared and TCR repertoires were sequenced by different laboratories using diverse techniques, in order to increase sequencing depth and limit assay-specific biases. Blood TCR repertoires of several healthy adults were deeply sequenced to estimate repertoire size and the extent of clonotype sharing between individuals.

Results the study describes overall, beyond this receptor: Pairwise subsampling indicated that sequencing depth was expected to affect the degree of clonotype sharing among donors. Sampling was limited to blood, and TCR repertoires in tissue likely differ from TCR repertoires in blood. The small number of donors limited the genetic and exposure-history diversity represented.

The specimen sequenced was PBMCs. The V gene is TRBV28 and the J gene is TRBJ2-7, with TRBD2 identical over 11 junction bases. This sequence originates from a woman in her 40s in good health. Some clones in this sample may be carry-over from other donors' samples. The sequenced DNA: TGTGCCAGCAGCCATACTAGCGGGGGATCCTACGAGCAGTACTTC. Protein translation: CASSHTSGGSYEQYF.